The clone carrying this T cell receptor (beta chain) was counted only a few times. Its antigen remains unidentified. Scientists amplified the TCR beta CDR3 regions from RNA transcripts. First-round RT-PCR with HTBI primers preceded a second-round multiplex PCR. TCRdb used MiXCR to reprocess the multiplex PCR reads, holding one entry per CDR3 protein. This sample carries roughly 13,000 distinct CDR3 sequences, roughly 45% of them seen once, and the ten largest clones take around 50%. The sample is drawn from a study of Graves' ophthalmopathy and Graves' hyperthyroidism. Overall study context: Peripheral blood was collected at initial diagnosis, before any treatment. Study-wide findings and caveats: Most thyroid-expanded clonotypes exceeding 0.001 frequency were also found in blood.

Exclusion covered patients with other autoimmune diseases or uncontrolled infections (as well as pregnancy or lactation). The sequencing sample was made of peripheral blood. This receptor was taken from a woman younger than 45 with Graves' ophthalmopathy.

CDR3 in amino acids: CSARVAGNNYGYTF. The CDR3 DNA is TGCAGTGCTAGAGTTGCCGGAAATAACTATGGCTACACCTTC. The gene calls are TRBV20-1 and TRBJ1-2; unclear D gene. The CDR3 runs 14 residues. V was pared by 1 base and J by 1 base, with 10 bases between. Germline lookup yields CDR1 DFQATT and CDR2 SNEGSKA (reference sequence).